The entry that follows covers one T cell receptor beta chain sequence. Its antigen remains unidentified. After removal of 4 bases from V and 5 bases from J, the junction contained 7 bases not matched to a gene. The CDR3 totals 16 residues. The germline V gene has CDR1 SQVTM and CDR2 ANQGSEA. This specimen belongs to a study of graft-versus-host responses after intestinal transplantation. The overall study: As for transplant type, recipients had multivisceral, liver-intestinal, or isolated intestinal grafts. Anti-thymocyte globulin induction, then tacrolimus and steroids for two to four years, went to all recipients.

This table comes from immunoSEQ multiplex PCR, and its TCRdb copy is limited to in-frame clones, with some not included. The sample has 30,000 to 50,000 clones; roughly 95% are singletons. The sequencing used unstimulated CD8+ T cells sorted from spleen or lymph node cells, collected before transplant. The rearrangement links TRBV29-1 to TRBJ2-5; TRBD2 matches 16 bases. This clonotype originated in a human donor who was the organ donor for an intestinal transplant. The CDR3 nucleotides are TGCAGCGTTGTCGGGACTAGCGGGGGGGCCAGGGAGACCCAGTACTTC. This translates into CSVVGTSGGARETQYF. Looking up the rest from reference TRBV29-1 and TRBJ2-5 gives the full variable domain: SAVISQKPSRDICQRGTSLTIQCQVDSQVTMMFWYRQQPGQSLTLIATANQGSEATYESGFVIDKFPISRPNLTFSTLTVSNMSPEDSSIYLCSVVGTSGGARETQYFGPGTRLLVL.